The T cell receptor beta chain under discussion was sequenced for a study of identical twins. On this clonotype: Its antigen is unknown.

General observations from the study: Its conclusions, products of cross-sectional statistical analysis, did not come from following the same donors.

The germline V gene has CDR1 SGHKS and CDR2 YYEKEE (reference sequence). With 3 bases removed from V and 3 bases from J, the gap between germline ends came to 18 bases. This CDR3 is built from 16 residues. Using its own MiXCR run on the 5' RACE reads, TCRdb lists one record per CDR3 protein. This table has a few hundred thousand distinct CDR3 sequences, less than 20% appearing once. This rearrangement joins TRBV5-5 to TRBJ2-5; D assignment may be TRBD1 or TRBD2 (7 bases each). This TCR was recovered from a man aged 50-60 years in good health. Material for sequencing was naive T cells sorted from blood. The CDR3 is CASSSGGGKHKETQYF. The DNA for the CDR3 is TGTGCCAGCAGCTCAGGGGGGGGTAAACATAAAGAGACCCAGTACTTC.